The rows below give T cell receptor beta chains drawn from one sample of a study of beta chain features in type 1 diabetes. Method: immunoSEQ multiplex PCR; TCRdb's copy keeps in-frame clones and lacks some. The sample includes around 450,000 clones, approximately 10% of them seen just once. The sequenced sample consisted of naive CD4+ T cells from blood. All receptors come from a woman aged 18-30 years in good health. The conserved cysteine and the conserved F or W are not part of the CDR3 here. Fields, in order: V gene, CDR3 protein.

V: TRBV9
CDR3: ASSPGTPTDTQY

V: TRBV29-1
CDR3: SVERQTETQY

V: TRBV15
CDR3: ATSRDAKQGYEQY

V: TRBV18
CDR3: ASAEDLNTEAF

V: TRBV7-9
CDR3: ASSHIQGLTEAF

V: TRBV14
CDR3: ASSQGGFNQPQH

V: TRBV7-8
CDR3: ASSWTRSSRNTGELF

V: TRBV7-9
CDR3: ASSLGGDTEAF

V: TRBV4-1
CDR3: ASSQGTGGRKDKNIQY

V: TRBV25-1
CDR3: ASSPTSGRVSSYEQY

V: TRBV18
CDR3: ASSPSGGFGTEAF

V: TRBV30
CDR3: AWSRAYNEQF

V: TRBV7-2
CDR3: ASTPPGGRTETQY

V: TRBV5-4
CDR3: ASSPRGREETQY

V: TRBV13
CDR3: ASSLSRKSQGEGTYEQY

V: TRBV28
CDR3: ASSMGSALGETQY

V: TRBV27
CDR3: ASSPSPGLARETQY

V: TRBV30
CDR3: AWSGDTRNTEAF

V: TRBV5-4
CDR3: ASSPSAGFGTDTQY

V: TRBV7-9
CDR3: ASSLELSNTEAF

V: TRBV9
CDR3: ASNRGAEEQY

V: TRBV29-1
CDR3: SVSGSSYEQY

V: TRBV2
CDR3: ASSERLAGTDTQY

V: TRBV19
CDR3: ASSIAGRGWGNEQF

V: TRBV6-6
CDR3: ASSLDSYGYT

V: TRBV29-1
CDR3: SARGLAGVNEQF

V: TRBV4-2
CDR3: ASRVTSGKTDTQY

V: TRBV5-1
CDR3: ASSLAGTGVEQF

V: TRBV7-2
CDR3: ASSPGTGGYQPQH

V: TRBV7-3
CDR3: ASSFDLGRRGEQF

V: TRBV7-9
CDR3: ASSANSGNTIY

V: TRBV7-9
CDR3: ASRRVRDTEAF

V: TRBV18
CDR3: ASSSTGQGETQY

V: TRBV7-2
CDR3: ASSRGTGATGELF

V: TRBV28
CDR3: ASTRQRPSASGANVLT

V: TRBV5-1
CDR3: ASSWRGPQETQY

V: TRBV9
CDR3: ASSRDGVNTGELF

V: TRBV5-1
CDR3: ASSLRTGDDLETQY

V: TRBV29-1
CDR3: SVGGGRDPDNPRLQETQY

V: TRBV7-9
CDR3: ASSPSTGTGSSYEQY

V: TRBV4-3
CDR3: ASSRKQGAVNEQF

V: TRBV28
CDR3: ASSKLGAASTDTQY

V: TRBV7-2
CDR3: ASSPSGLAGKNIQY

V: TRBV9
CDR3: ASSAGGLSNQPQH

V: TRBV4-2
CDR3: ASSQDWEETQY

V: TRBV9
CDR3: ASSVGQYTAQY

V: TRBV29-1
CDR3: SVDPTGGNTEAF

V: TRBV2
CDR3: AGSPLRLANEQF

V: TRBV7-2
CDR3: ASSPVLGGAYGYT

V: TRBV30
CDR3: AWSVRRRQSYNEQF

V: TRBV15
CDR3: ATSTRRTGLGELF

V: TRBV2
CDR3: ASATRDTQY

V: TRBV9
CDR3: ASSVGGLAGSETQY

V: TRBV29-1
CDR3: SVADRPPGYEQY

V: TRBV2
CDR3: ASLGLGTDTQY

V: TRBV6-6
CDR3: ASSLRTDTQY

V: TRBV7-9
CDR3: ASSSADGYT